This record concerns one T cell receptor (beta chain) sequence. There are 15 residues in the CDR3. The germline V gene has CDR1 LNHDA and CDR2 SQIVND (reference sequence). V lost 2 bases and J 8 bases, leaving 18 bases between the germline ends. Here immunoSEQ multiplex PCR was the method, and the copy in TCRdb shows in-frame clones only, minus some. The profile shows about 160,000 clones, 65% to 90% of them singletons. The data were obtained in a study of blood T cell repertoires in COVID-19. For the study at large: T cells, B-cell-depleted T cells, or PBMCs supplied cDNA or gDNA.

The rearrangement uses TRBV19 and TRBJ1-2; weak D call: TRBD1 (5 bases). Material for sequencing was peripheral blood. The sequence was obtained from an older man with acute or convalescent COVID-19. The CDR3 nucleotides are TGTGCCAGTAGTATACTTTCGGGGCGGGGTGACGGCTACACCTTC. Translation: CASSILSGRGDGYTF.